This T cell receptor beta chain was captured by sequencing in a study of cytomegalovirus exposure and HLA in healthy donors. Whole-study findings and limits: Cytomegalovirus status was reportedly diagnosed by the classifier with high specificity and sensitivity.

The PCR used 60 Vbeta and 13 Jbeta primers. Some clones are missing from TCRdb's copy, which holds only in-frame ones; the method was immunoSEQ multiplex PCR. The sample has 150,000 or so clones. A note on this clone: No antigen is known for it.

With V trimmed by 8 bases and J by 4 bases, 14 bases remained unmatched. Germline V CDR1 and CDR2: ENHRY, SYGVKD. The CDR3 consists of 16 residues. This sequence originates from a man between 18 and 35 years old in good health and CMV-seronegative. Sequenced sample: PBMCs. V gene TRBV10-3 combines with J gene TRBJ2-1, with 7 bases aligning to TRBD1. The CDR3 here is CAIQSGQAQTYNEQFF. In DNA, the CDR3 is TGTGCCATCCAATCCGGACAGGCACAAACGTACAATGAGCAGTTCTTC.